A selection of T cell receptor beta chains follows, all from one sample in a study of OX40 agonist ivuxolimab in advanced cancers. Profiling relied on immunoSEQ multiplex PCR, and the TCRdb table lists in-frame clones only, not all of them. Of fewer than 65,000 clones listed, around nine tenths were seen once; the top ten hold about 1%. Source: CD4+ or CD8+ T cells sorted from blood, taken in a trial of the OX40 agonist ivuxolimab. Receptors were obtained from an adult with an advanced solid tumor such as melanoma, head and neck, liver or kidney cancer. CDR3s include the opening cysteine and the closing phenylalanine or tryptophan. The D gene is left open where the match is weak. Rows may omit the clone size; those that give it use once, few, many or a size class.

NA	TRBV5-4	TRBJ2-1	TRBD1	TGTGCCAGCAGCTTTGGGACAGGGTTTGCCTACAATGAGCAGTTCTTC	CASSFGTGFAYNEQFF
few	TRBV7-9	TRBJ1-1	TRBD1	TGTGCCAGCAGCTTTGGGACAGGGGGCACTGAAGCTTTCTTT	CASSFGTGGTEAFF
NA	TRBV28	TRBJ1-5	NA	TGTGCCATCTCGTGGGGACGGAACAATCAGCCCCAGCATTTT	CAISWGRNNQPQHF
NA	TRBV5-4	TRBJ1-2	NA	TGTGCCAGCAGCTTGGTCGCAGATGGCTACACCTTC	CASSLVADGYTF
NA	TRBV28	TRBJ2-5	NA	TGTGCCAGCATCTCAAGGTCGGGGGGCGAGACCCAGTACTTC	CASISRSGGETQYF
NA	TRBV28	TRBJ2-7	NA	TGTGCCAGCAGTCGGGGCTACTACGAGCAGTACTTC	CASSRGYYEQYF
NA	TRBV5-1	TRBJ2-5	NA	TGCGCCAGCAGCTCCCGGGGAGAGGGGGAGACCCAGTACTTC	CASSSRGEGETQYF
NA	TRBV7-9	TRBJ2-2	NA	TGTGCCAGCAGCTTGAAGGGCACCGGGGAGCTGTTTTTT	CASSLKGTGELFF
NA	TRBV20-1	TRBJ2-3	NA	TGCAGTGCGGCAGGGGACTATACGCAGTATTTT	CSAAGDYTQYF
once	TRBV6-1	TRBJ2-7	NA	TGTGCCACTCTAAGAGGAGGAACCCAGTACGAGCAGTACTTC	CATLRGGTQYEQYF
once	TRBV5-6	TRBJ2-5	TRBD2	TGTGCCAGCAGCGCGACTAGCGCGGGTTCGGAGACCCAGTACTTC	CASSATSAGSETQYF
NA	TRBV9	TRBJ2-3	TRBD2	TGTGCCAGCAGCGTAGGCGGGAGTAGGCCAGATACGCAGTATTTT	CASSVGGSRPDTQYF
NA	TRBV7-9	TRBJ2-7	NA	TGTGCCAGCAGCTTGACCGACAGCTACGAGCAGTACTTC	CASSLTDSYEQYF
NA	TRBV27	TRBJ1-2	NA	TGTGCCAGCAGTCCCGCCGGGGGCGTCGGCTACACCTTC	CASSPAGGVGYTF
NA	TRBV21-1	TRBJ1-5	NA	TGTGCCACCCCAGAGGGGGTTCGAGGCGTCCAAGATGGTCAGCCCCAGCATTTT	CATPEGVRGVQDGQPQHF
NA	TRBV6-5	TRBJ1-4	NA	TGTGCCAGCGTTATTGGACAGCATAATGAAAAACTGTTTTTT	CASVIGQHNEKLFF
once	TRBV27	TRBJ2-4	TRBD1	TGTGCCAGCAGTCTTCTCCGGGACAGGGGGACCATTCAGTACTTC	CASSLLRDRGTIQYF
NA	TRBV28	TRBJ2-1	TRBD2	TGTGCCAGCAGTACTCAAACTAGCGGGACCTACAATGAGCAGTTCTTC	CASSTQTSGTYNEQFF
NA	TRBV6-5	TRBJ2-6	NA	TGTGCCAGCAGTTATCTAGCGGGGGCCAACGTCCTGACTTTC	CASSYLAGANVLTF
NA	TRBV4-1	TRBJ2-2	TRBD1	TGCGCCAGCAGCCAGGGGACAGGACTGAACACCGGGGAGCTGTTTTTT	CASSQGTGLNTGELFF
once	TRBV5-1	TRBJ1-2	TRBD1	TGCGCCAGCAGCTTGGTCCTCGGGGGACAGAATGGCTACACCTTC	CASSLVLGGQNGYTF
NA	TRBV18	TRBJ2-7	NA	TGTGCCAGCTTCGAAGGGAGTACCTACGAGCAGTACTTC	CASFEGSTYEQYF
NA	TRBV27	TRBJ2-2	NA	TGTGCCAGCAGGCGGGACTCAACATCAAGGGAGCTGTTTTTT	CASRRDSTSRELFF
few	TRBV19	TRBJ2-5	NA	TGTGCCAGTAGTATATCACAGGCTAAAGAGACCCAGTACTTC	CASSISQAKETQYF